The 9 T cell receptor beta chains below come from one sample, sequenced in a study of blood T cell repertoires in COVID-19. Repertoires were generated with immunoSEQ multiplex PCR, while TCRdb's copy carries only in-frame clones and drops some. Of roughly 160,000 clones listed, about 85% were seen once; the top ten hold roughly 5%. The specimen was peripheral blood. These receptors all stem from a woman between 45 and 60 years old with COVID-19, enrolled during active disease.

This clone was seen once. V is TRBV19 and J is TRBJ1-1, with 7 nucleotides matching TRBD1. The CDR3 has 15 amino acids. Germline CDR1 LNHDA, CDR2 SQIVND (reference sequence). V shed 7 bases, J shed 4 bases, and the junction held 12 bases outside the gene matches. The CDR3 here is CASTEKGQGVTEAFF. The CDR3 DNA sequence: TGTGCCAGTACCGAGAAGGGGCAGGGGGTCACTGAAGCTTTCTTT.

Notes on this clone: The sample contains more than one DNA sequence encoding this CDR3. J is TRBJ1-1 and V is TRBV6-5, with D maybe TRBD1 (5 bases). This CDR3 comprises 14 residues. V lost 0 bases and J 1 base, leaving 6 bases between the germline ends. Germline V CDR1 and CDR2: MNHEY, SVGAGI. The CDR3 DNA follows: TGTGCCAGCAGTTACTCCGGGGGGAACACTGAAGCTTTCTTT. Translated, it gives CASSYSGGNTEAFF.

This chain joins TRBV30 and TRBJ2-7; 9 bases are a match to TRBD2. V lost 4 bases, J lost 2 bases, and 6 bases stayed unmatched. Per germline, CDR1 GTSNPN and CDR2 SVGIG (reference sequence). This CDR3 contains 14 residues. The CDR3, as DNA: TGTGCCTGGACCGCGGGGGGGACGACCTACGAGCAGTACTTC. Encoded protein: CAWTAGGTTYEQYF.

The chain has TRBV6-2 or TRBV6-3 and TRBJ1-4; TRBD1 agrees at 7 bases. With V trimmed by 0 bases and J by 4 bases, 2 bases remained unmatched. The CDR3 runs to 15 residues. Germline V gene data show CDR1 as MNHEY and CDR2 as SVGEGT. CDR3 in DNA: TGTGCCAGCAGTTACTCGACAGGGTTTAATGAAAAACTGTTTTTT. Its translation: CASSYSTGFNEKLFF.

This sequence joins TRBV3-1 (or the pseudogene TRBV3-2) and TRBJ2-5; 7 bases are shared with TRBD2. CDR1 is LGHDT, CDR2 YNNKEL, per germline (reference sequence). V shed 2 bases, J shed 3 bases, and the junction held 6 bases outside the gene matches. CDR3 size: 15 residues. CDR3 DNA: TGTGCCAGCAGCCAATCCCAGCGGGGAGAAGAGACCCAGTACTTC. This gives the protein CASSQSQRGEETQYF.

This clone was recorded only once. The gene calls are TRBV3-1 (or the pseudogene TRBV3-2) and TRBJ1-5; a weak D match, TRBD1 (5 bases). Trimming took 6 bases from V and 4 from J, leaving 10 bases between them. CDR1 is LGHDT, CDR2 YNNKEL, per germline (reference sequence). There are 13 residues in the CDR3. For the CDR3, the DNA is TGTGCCAGCAGGCGGGGCGGGAATCAGCCCCAGCATTTT. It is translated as CASRRGGNQPQHF.

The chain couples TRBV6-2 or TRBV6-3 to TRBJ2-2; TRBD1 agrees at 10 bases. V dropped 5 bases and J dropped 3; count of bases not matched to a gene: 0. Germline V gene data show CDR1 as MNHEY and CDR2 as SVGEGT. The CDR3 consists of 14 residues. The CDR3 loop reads CASSGTGDTGELFF. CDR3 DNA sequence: TGTGCCAGCAGTGGGACAGGGGACACCGGGGAGCTGTTTTTT.

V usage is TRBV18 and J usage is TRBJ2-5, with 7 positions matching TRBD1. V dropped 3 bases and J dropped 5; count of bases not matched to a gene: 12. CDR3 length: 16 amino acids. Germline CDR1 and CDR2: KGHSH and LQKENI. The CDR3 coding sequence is TGTGCCAGCTCACCTCGACAGGGCACCCCTAAGGAGACCCAGTACTTC. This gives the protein CASSPRQGTPKETQYF.

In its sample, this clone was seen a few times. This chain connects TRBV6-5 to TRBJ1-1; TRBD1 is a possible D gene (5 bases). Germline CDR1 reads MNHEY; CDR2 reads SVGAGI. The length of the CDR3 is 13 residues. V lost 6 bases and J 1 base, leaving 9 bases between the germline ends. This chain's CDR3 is CASSRQWNTEAFF. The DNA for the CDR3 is TGTGCCAGCAGCCGACAGTGGAACACTGAAGCTTTCTTT.